This TCR beta chain was obtained from a study of T cell responses to AZD1222 COVID-19 vaccine. Regarding the study as a whole: White British people made up most donors, females outnumbered males, and clonal diversity was possibly underestimated.

Here immunoSEQ multiplex PCR was the method, and the copy in TCRdb shows in-frame clones only, minus some. The data show 100,000 to 150,000 clones, with 88% seen just once and roughly 8% held by the top ten. A remark on this clone: The antigen is not known.

V lost 8 bases and J lost 0, with 10 bases in between. The germline V gene has CDR1 MGHDK and CDR2 SYGVNS. The CDR3 covers 13 residues. This chain uses TRBV25-1 with TRBJ1-1; D gene unclear. This specimen consisted of peripheral blood, obtained on day 0 of AZD1222 vaccination. This receptor was identified in an adult in good health. The CDR3 spells CASAGFMNTEAFF. The CDR3 nucleotides read TGTGCCAGCGCGGGGTTCATGAACACTGAAGCTTTCTTT.